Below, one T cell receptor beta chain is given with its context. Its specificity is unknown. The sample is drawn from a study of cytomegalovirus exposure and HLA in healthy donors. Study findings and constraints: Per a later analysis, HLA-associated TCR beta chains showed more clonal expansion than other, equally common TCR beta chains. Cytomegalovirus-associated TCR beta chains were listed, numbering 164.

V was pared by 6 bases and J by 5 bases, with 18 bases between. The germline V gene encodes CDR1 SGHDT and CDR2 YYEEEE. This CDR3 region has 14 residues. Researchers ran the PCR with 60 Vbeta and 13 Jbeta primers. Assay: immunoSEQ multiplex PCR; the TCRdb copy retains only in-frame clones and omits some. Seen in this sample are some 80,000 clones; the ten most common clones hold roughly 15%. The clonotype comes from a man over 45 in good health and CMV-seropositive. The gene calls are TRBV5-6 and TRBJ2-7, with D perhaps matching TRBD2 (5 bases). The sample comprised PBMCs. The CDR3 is CASTPRVGGNEQYF. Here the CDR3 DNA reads TGTGCCAGCACCCCGAGGGTTGGCGGCAACGAGCAGTACTTC.